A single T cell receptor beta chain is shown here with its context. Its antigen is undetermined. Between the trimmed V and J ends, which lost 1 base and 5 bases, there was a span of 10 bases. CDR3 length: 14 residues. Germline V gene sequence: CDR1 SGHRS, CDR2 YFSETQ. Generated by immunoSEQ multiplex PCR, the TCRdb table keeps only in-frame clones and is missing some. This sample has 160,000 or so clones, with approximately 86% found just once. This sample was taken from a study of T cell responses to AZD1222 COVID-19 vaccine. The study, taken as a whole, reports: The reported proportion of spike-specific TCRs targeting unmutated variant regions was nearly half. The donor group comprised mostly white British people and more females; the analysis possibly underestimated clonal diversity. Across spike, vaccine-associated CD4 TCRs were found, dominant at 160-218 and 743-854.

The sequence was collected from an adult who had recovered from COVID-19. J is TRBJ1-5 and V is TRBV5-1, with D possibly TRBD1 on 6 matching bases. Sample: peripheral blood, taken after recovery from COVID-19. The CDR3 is CASSLWGGDQPQHF. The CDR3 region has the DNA TGCGCCAGCAGCTTGTGGGGGGGCGATCAGCCCCAGCATTTT.